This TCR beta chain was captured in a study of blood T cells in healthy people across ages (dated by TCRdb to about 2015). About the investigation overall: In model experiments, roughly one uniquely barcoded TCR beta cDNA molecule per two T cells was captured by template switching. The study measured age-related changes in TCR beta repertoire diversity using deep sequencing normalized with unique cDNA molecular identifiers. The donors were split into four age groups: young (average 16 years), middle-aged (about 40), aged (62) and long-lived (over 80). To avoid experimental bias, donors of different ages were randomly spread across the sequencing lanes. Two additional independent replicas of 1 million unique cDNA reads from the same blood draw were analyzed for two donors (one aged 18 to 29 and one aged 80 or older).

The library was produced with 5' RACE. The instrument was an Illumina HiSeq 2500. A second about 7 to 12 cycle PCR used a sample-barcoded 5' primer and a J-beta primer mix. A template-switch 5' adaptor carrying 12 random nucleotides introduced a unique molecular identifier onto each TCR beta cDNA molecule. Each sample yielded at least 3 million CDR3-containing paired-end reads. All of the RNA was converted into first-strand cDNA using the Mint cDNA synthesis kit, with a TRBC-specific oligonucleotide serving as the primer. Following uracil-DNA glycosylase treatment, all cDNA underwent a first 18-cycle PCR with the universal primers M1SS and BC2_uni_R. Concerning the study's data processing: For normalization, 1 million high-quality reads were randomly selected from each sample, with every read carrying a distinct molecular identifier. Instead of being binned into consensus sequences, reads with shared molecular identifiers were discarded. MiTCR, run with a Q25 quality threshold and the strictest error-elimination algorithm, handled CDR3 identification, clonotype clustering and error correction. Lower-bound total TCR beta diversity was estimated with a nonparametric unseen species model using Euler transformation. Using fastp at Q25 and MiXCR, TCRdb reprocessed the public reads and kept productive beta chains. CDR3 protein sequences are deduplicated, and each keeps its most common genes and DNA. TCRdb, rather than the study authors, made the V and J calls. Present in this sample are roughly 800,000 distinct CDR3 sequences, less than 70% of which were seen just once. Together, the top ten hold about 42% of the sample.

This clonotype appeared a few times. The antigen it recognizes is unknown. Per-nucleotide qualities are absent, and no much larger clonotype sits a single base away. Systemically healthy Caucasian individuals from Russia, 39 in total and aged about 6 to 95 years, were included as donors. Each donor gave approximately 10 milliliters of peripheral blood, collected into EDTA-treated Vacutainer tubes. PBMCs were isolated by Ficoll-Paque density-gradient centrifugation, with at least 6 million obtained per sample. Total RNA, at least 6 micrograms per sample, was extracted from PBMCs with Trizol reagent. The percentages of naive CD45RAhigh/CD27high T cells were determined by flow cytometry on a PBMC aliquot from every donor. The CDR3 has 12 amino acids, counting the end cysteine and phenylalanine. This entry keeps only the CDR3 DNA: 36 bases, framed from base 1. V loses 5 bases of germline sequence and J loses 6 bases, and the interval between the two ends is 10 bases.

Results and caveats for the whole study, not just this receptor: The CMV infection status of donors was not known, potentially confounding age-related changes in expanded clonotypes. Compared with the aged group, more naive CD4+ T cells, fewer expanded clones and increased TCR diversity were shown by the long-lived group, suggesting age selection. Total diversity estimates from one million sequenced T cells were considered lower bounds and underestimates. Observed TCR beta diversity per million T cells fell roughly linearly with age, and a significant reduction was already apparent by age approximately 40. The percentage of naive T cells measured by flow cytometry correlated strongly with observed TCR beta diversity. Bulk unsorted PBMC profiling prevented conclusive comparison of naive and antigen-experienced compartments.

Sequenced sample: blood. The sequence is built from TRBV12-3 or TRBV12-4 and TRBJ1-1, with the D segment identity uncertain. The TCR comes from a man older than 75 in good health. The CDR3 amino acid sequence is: CASSPEVSEAFF. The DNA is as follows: TGTGCCAGCAGTCCCGAGGTGTCTGAAGCTTTCTTT.